This T cell receptor (beta chain) was observed in a study of regulatory T cells in long-lasting Graves disease. Combining iRepertoire HTBI primers with Arm-PCR of CDR3 regions, the authors built TCR beta libraries. In TCRdb, the multiplex PCR reads were re-called with MiXCR into one record per CDR3 protein. The sample lists around 480,000 distinct CDR3 sequences; 15% to 20% were seen once. Time point in this sample: newly diagnosed GD, antithyroid drugs for less than 3 months. Researchers made the TCR library from RNA that was extracted from PBMCs. EDTA tubes received about 8.2 milliliters of drawn peripheral blood. The CDR3 extends over 13 amino acids. Unmatched junction bases numbered 4, after V lost 5 bases and J lost 3 bases. Per germline, CDR1 KGHSH and CDR2 LQKENI. The sample was also reused in another study, on T cells in Graves' hyperthyroidism and ophthalmopathy. That work adds: Exclusion of patients followed from uncontrolled infection, other autoimmune disease, pregnancy or lactation. TCR CDR3 underwent first-round RT-PCR with the HTBI primer set. Before onset, by a median of around six months, the model predicted ophthalmopathy.

The J gene is TRBJ2-7, the V gene TRBV18, with TRBD1 identical over 7 bases. Sequencing was performed on peripheral blood mononuclear cells (PBMCs), taken at new diagnosis, from a patient treated with antithyroid drugs. The TCR originated in a woman aged 35 to 60 with Graves disease. The CDR3 coding sequence is TGTGCCAGCTCAGCCGGGACAGACTACGAGCAGTACTTC. This gives the protein CASSAGTDYEQYF.